This T cell receptor beta chain was sequenced for a study of OX40 agonist ivuxolimab in advanced cancers. Study-wide background: Earlier treatment with anti-PD-1, anti-PD-L1 or anti-CTLA-4 was permitted, and approximately 38% had received some. Study outcomes and limitations: Dose levels from 0.1 to 3.0 mg/kg saw CD4+ and CD8+ blood T cells expand clonally by week 6.

A word on this clone: The antigen is not known.

Germline CDR1 SEHNR, CDR2 FQNEAQ (reference sequence). CDR3 length: 15 residues. V dropped 4 bases and J dropped 0 bases, with 13 bases sitting between them. Produced via immunoSEQ multiplex PCR; TCRdb's table is partial and in-frame only. The sample includes around 41,000 clones, over 80% of them seen just once. The sequencing used CD4+ or CD8+ T cells sorted from blood, collected in a trial of the OX40 agonist ivuxolimab. V and J are TRBV7-9 and TRBJ2-7, with D perhaps given as TRBD1 or TRBD2 (5 bases each). This TCR derives from an adult with an advanced solid tumor such as melanoma, head and neck, liver or kidney cancer. This chain's CDR3 is CASSSQRGDSYEQYF. CDR3 sequence (DNA): TGTGCCAGCAGCTCCCAGCGAGGGGACTCCTACGAGCAGTACTTC.